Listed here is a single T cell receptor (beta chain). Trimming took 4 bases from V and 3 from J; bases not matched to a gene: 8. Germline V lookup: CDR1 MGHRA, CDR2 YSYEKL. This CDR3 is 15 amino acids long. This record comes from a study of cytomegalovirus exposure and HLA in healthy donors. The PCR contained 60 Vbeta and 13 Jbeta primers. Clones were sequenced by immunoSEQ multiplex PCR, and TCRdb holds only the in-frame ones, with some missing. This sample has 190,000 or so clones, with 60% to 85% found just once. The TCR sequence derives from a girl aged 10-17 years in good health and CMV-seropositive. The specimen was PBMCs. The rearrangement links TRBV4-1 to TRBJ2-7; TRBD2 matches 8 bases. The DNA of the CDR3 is TGCGCCAGCAGCCCAAGCGGGCGGGGGGACTACGAGCAGTACTTC. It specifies CASSPSGRGDYEQYF.